Listed below are T cell receptor beta chains from one sample, sequenced in a study of T cell responses to AZD1222 COVID-19 vaccine. Using immunoSEQ multiplex PCR, the repertoire was profiled, and TCRdb retains in-frame clones only, with some absent. The sample holds 95,000 to 150,000 clones, roughly 87% seen once. The input for sequencing was peripheral blood, taken on day 0 of AZD1222 vaccination. All receptors come from an adult in good health. Both conserved end residues are part of each CDR3. The D gene is left open where the match is weak. Expanded clones get a size class; other rows say once, few or many, or leave the size out.

d_call	v_call	clone_size	j_call	cdr3_nt	cdr3_aa
-	TRBV29-1	-	TRBJ2-7	TGCAGCGTTGTCCGGGCCCCGGCGTACGAGCAGTACTTC	CSVVRAPAYEQYF
-	TRBV9	-	TRBJ1-3	TGTGCCAGCAGTCCCACCGTGGGGTACGCTGGAAACACCATATATTTT	CASSPTVGYAGNTIYF
-	TRBV4-1	-	TRBJ1-2	TGCGCCAGCAGGGCGGAGGCCTCTGGCTACACCTTC	CASRAEASGYTF
TRBD2	TRBV19	-	TRBJ2-2	TGTGCCGCTAGGGCGAGTAGCGGGAGCCCCGGGGAGCTGTTTTTT	CAARASSGSPGELFF
TRBD1	TRBV6-2/TRBV6-3	-	TRBJ1-1	TGTGCCAGCAGTTATACAGGGGCGGACACTGAAGCTTTCTTT	CASSYTGADTEAFF
-	TRBV2	-	TRBJ2-5	TGTGCCAGCAGTAGCGGGACAGGAAGCGAAGAGACCCAGTACTTC	CASSSGTGSEETQYF
-	TRBV4-2	-	TRBJ1-4	TGTGCCAGCAGCCCCTCTAATGAAAAACTGTTTTTT	CASSPSNEKLFF
TRBD2	TRBV14	-	TRBJ2-1	TGTGCCAGCAGCCAGGCGGGAGTTATCTCCAATGAGCAGTTCTTC	CASSQAGVISNEQFF
TRBD2	TRBV5-6	few	TRBJ2-7	TGTGCCAGCAGCCTGCGACTAGCGGGAACCCTGGGGCAGTACTTC	CASSLRLAGTLGQYF
TRBD2	TRBV7-3	-	TRBJ2-5	TGTGCCAGCAGCTCCGGACTAGCTACAGAGACCCAGTACTTC	CASSSGLATETQYF
-	TRBV11-3	-	TRBJ1-2	TGTGCCAGGGAAACAGGGCACCTCCTCTATGGCTACACCTTC	CARETGHLLYGYTF
-	TRBV6-5	-	TRBJ1-2	TGTGCCAGCAGCCCGCGGGCGGACTATGGCTACACCTTC	CASSPRADYGYTF
TRBD1	TRBV6-1	-	TRBJ2-1	TGTGCCAGCAGTGAATCGGATAACAGGGGAAACAATGAGCAGTTCTTC	CASSESDNRGNNEQFF
-	TRBV27	-	TRBJ2-5	TGTGCCAGCAGCCCGGCCAGGCAGGAAGAGACCCAGTACTTC	CASSPARQEETQYF
-	TRBV4-2	few	TRBJ2-2	TGTGCCAGCAGCCAAGTCGGGAGAGAGAACACCGGGGAGCTGTTTTTT	CASSQVGRENTGELFF
-	TRBV28	-	TRBJ2-2	TGTGCCAGCAGTCGAGGAGGAGGGTGGACCGGGGAGCTGTTTTTT	CASSRGGGWTGELFF
-	TRBV12-3/TRBV12-4	once	TRBJ1-5	TGTGCCAGCAGCCAAAACTGGAATCAGCCCCAGCATTTT	CASSQNWNQPQHF